The sequence of this TCR beta chain was determined in a study of blood T cell repertoires in COVID-19. Study-wide context: Samples representing acute and convalescent COVID-19 were sourced from the United States, Italy and Spain.

The table came from immunoSEQ multiplex PCR; TCRdb's copy has only in-frame clones and leaves some out. Of 100,000 to 150,000 clones in the sample, about 91% are singletons; the top ten hold 0.88%. Germline CDR1 is MNHEY and CDR2 is SVGAGI. The CDR3 consists of 15 residues. J gave up 5 bases and V 6 bases, and 11 bases lay outside the gene matches. Sequencing was done on a sample of peripheral blood. The chain couples TRBV6-5 to TRBJ2-7; 9 bases line up with TRBD1. The clonotype was recovered from a woman aged 50 to 60 with active or convalescent COVID-19. Written as DNA, the CDR3 is TGTGCCAGCAGGAGGGGGACAGGGAATGACAACGAGCAGTACTTC. Protein sequence: CASRRGTGNDNEQYF.